This TCR beta chain was obtained from a study of CD8+ T cells in alopecia areata. As for this clone: The antigen is undetermined.

It was from alopecia areata patients that lesional scalp punch biopsies and peripheral blood were collected. The sequencing template was cDNA reverse transcribed from extracted RNA. TCRdb's table, derived via immunoSEQ multiplex PCR, lists solely in-frame clones and lacks some. The sample yields about 30,000 clones, less than 65% seen once. Overall study findings and caveats: Clonality exceeded that of normal scalp in lesional scalp, most notably in alopecia totalis/universalis.

What was sequenced was NKG2D-high CD8+ T cells sorted from blood. The source of this sequence is a human donor with alopecia areata.

CDR3 region: CAMKLAGNTEAFF. In DNA form, the CDR3 reads TGTGCCATGAAGCTGGCAGGGAACACTGAAGCTTTCTTT. V usage is TRBV5-4 and J usage is TRBJ1-1; D is ambiguous. The germline V and J ends were trimmed by 9 bases and 1 base, with 13 bases remaining between them. Per germline, CDR1 SGHNT and CDR2 YYREEE (reference sequence). The CDR3 sequence is 13 residues long. Drawing the rest from reference TRBV5-4 and TRBJ1-1, the complete variable domain is ETGVTQSPTHLIKTRGQQVTLRCSSQSGHNTVSWYQQALGQGPQFIFQYYREEENGRGNFPPRFSGLQFPNYSSELNVNALELDDSALYLCAMKLAGNTEAFFGQGTRLTVV.